The 29 T cell receptor beta chains reported below all come from one sample, sequenced in a study of cytomegalovirus exposure and HLA in healthy donors. With 60 Vbeta and 13 Jbeta primers, the PCR was carried out. Here immunoSEQ multiplex PCR was the method, and the copy in TCRdb shows in-frame clones only, minus some. This sample's table has around 140,000 clones. The sequencing sample was made of PBMCs. These receptors were obtained from a woman in her fifties or sixties in good health and CMV-seronegative.

The V and J genes are TRBV7-2 and TRBJ1-1; maybe TRBD1 (5 bases). With 5 bases removed from V and 0 bases from J, the gap between germline ends came to 10 bases. This CDR3 region has 14 residues. Germline V gives CDR1 SGHTA, CDR2 FQGNSA. As DNA, the CDR3 is TGTGCCAGCAGCCGGACAACAATGAACACTGAAGCTTTCTTT. Translating it yields CASSRTTMNTEAFF.

The CDR3 loop is CASSTRGAVFSPYF. The CDR3 nucleotides are TGTGCCAGCAGTACCCGGGGGGCCGTTTTTTCTCCGTACTTC. This rearrangement joins TRBV28 to TRBJ2-7; possibly TRBD2 for D (7 bases). This CDR3 comprises 14 residues. Germline assignment: CDR1 MDHEN and CDR2 SYDVKM. Trimming pared 5 bases from V and 12 bases from J, leaving 23 bases between.

The chain uses TRBV19 and TRBJ2-1; D is uncertain. The CDR3 length is 13 residues. The germline gives CDR1 LNHDA, CDR2 SQIVND (reference sequence). Between the trimmed V and J ends, which lost 6 bases and 8 bases, there was a span of 14 bases. The CDR3 nucleotides read TGTGCCAGTAGCCCCTATATGAATGATGAGCAGTTCTTC. This codes for CASSPYMNDEQFF.

The rearrangement links TRBV10-1 to TRBJ2-5, with TRBD1 matching 7 bases. Germline V lookup: CDR1 WNHNN, CDR2 SYGVQD (reference sequence). This CDR3 region has 15 residues. V lost 8 bases and J lost 5; bases outside the gene matches: 14. The CDR3 sequence: CASGNEGAVRETQYF. The CDR3 DNA reads TGCGCCAGCGGAAATGAGGGGGCAGTTAGGGAGACCCAGTACTTC.

In DNA, the CDR3 is TGTGCCTGGAGAGGGAGCTCCTACAATGAGCAGTTCTTC. Translating it yields CAWRGSSYNEQFF. The chain links TRBV30 to TRBJ2-1; the D gene is possibly TRBD2 (5 bases). Germline assignment: CDR1 GTSNPN and CDR2 SVGIG (reference sequence). This CDR3 is built from 13 residues. Trimming took 3 bases from V and 0 from J, leaving 6 bases between them.

The chain joins TRBV19 to TRBJ1-5, with 10 bases matching TRBD1. This CDR3 spans 16 amino acids. Germline V CDR1 and CDR2: LNHDA, SQIVND (reference sequence). V trimming: 5 bases; J trimming: 7 bases; junction bases outside the gene matches: 11. The CDR3 nucleotides are TGTGCCAGTAGTGAACGGGACAGGGGATTTGGACAGCCCCAGCATTTT. This codes for CASSERDRGFGQPQHF.

The genes are TRBV7-8 and TRBJ2-7; 12 nucleotides align to TRBD2. The germline CDR1 and CDR2 sequences are SGHVS and FQNEAQ. V shed 7 bases, J shed 7 bases, and the junction held 5 bases outside the gene matches. CDR3 length equals 13 residues. The CDR3 sequence: CASILAGGGEQYF. The CDR3 DNA follows: TGTGCCAGCATCCTAGCGGGAGGGGGGGAGCAGTACTTC.

The V call is TRBV7-8, the J call TRBJ2-7; no clear D. This CDR3 spans 15 amino acids. Germline CDR1 and CDR2: SGHVS and FQNEAQ. Trimming removed 5 bases at V and 3 bases at J, with 17 bases between. The CDR3 DNA is TGTGCCAGCAGCCCCCGGCGAGACACCCACTACGAGCAGTACTTC. Its translation is CASSPRRDTHYEQYF.

J is TRBJ1-6 and V is TRBV6-5; 7 positions match TRBD1. The V gene end was trimmed by 2 bases and the J gene end by 6 bases; junction bases not matched to a gene: 7. The CDR3 runs to 16 residues. The V gene's germline CDR1 is MNHEY and CDR2 SVGAGI. The DNA for the CDR3 is TGTGCCAGCAGTTACGTATCGACAGGGACTAATTCACCCCTCCACTTT. Encoded protein: CASSYVSTGTNSPLHF.

For the CDR3, the DNA is TGTGCCGTGAGGACAGATCCCATAGCGGGACGCCCAAACACCGGGGAGCTGTTTTTT. Amino acids: CAVRTDPIAGRPNTGELFF. This rearrangement joins TRBV10-3 to TRBJ2-2; the match to TRBD2 covers 8 bases. Germline lookup yields CDR1 ENHRY and CDR2 SYGVKD. With V trimmed by 11 bases and J by 2 bases, 22 bases remained unmatched. The CDR3 length is 19 residues.

The chain couples TRBV6-5 to TRBJ1-4; unclear D gene. V was clipped by 5 bases and J by 4 bases, with 11 bases between them. Germline V gene data show CDR1 as MNHEY and CDR2 as SVGAGI. The CDR3 consists of 14 residues. CDR3 nucleotides: TGTGCCAGCAGTAGCCCGAGTTTTAATGAAAAACTGTTTTTT. This codes for CASSSPSFNEKLFF.

The chain links TRBV30 to TRBJ1-1; weak D call: TRBD1 (5 bases). The V gene's germline CDR1 is GTSNPN and CDR2 SVGIG (reference sequence). The CDR3 sequence is 15 residues long. Trimming pared 4 bases from V and 0 bases from J, leaving 15 bases between. In DNA form, the CDR3 reads TGTGCCTGGATTATCTCGGACATACTGAACACTGAAGCTTTCTTT. Its translation: CAWIISDILNTEAFF.

The gene calls are TRBV19 and TRBJ2-5; 7 bases line up with TRBD1. Trimming cost V 4 bases and J 1 base; bases outside gene matches: 0. This CDR3 region has 13 residues. CDR1 and CDR2 (germline): LNHDA, SQIVND (reference sequence). The CDR3 region is CASSRTGQETQYF. The CDR3 region has the DNA TGTGCCAGTAGTAGGACAGGCCAAGAGACCCAGTACTTC. The entire variable domain, with the rest obtained from reference TRBV19 and TRBJ2-5, is as follows: DGGITQSPKYLFRKEGQNVTLSCEQNLNHDAMYWYRQDPGQGLRLIYYSQIVNDFQKGDIAEGYSVSREKKESFPLTVTSAQKNPTAFYLCASSRTGQETQYFGPGTRLLVL.

Worth noting for this clone: An end of the junction differs from the germline gene, which may be a read error. V and J are TRBV30 and TRBJ2-3, with D tentatively TRBD1 (5 bases). The length of the CDR3 is 10 residues. Germline CDR1 is GTSNPN and CDR2 is SVGIG (reference sequence). CDR3 coding DNA: TGTGCCTGGAAAGGGGCAGGGAAGCATTTT. This encodes CAWKGAGKHF.

To note about this clone: This CDR3 is also generated by other DNA sequences in the sample. The chain has TRBV7-9 and TRBJ1-5, with TRBD1 matching over 7 bases. The CDR3 is 14 amino acids. The ends lost 1 base at V and 4 bases at J; junction bases unmatched: 1. Germline lookup yields CDR1 SEHNR and CDR2 FQNEAQ (reference sequence). The CDR3 loop is CASSLGQGNQPQHF. CDR3 sequence (DNA): TGTGCCAGCAGCTTAGGACAGGGAAATCAGCCCCAGCATTTT.

The chain combines TRBV7-8 with TRBJ2-3; D gene unclear. Germline CDR1 reads SGHVS; CDR2 reads FQNEAQ. The CDR3 contains 17 residues. Trimming removed 0 bases from V and 2 bases from J, with 15 bases in between. CDR3 in amino acids: CASSLARTPRATDTQYF. For the CDR3, the DNA is TGTGCCAGCAGCTTAGCGAGAACTCCCCGTGCCACAGATACGCAGTATTTT.

The DNA for the CDR3 is TGCGCCAGCAGCTTGGCGGGGATGGGCACTGAAGCTTTCTTT. Translating it yields CASSLAGMGTEAFF. The V gene is TRBV5-1, the J gene TRBJ1-1; D remains ambiguous. Germline CDR1 reads SGHRS; CDR2 reads YFSETQ. V dropped 0 bases and J dropped 4 bases, with 10 bases sitting between them. The CDR3 runs to 14 residues.

This rearrangement joins TRBV15 to TRBJ1-4, with a possible D match to TRBD1 (5 bases). The germline gives CDR1 LNHNV, CDR2 YYDKDF (reference sequence). The CDR3 totals 14 residues. V lost 3 bases to trimming and J lost 8 bases, with 13 bases between them. In DNA, the CDR3 is TGTGCCACCAGCAGGCCCCAGGGTCACGAAAAACTGTTTTTT. Encoded protein: CATSRPQGHEKLFF.

CDR3 DNA sequence: TGTGCCAGCAGCTTGGGGGGCGCATCGGACATTCAGTACTTC. Residues: CASSLGGASDIQYF. The chain combines TRBV5-5 with TRBJ2-4, with TRBD1 as a possible D gene (5 bases). Between the trimmed V and J ends, which lost 0 bases and 8 bases, there was a span of 12 bases. The CDR3 covers 14 residues. Germline CDR1 SGHKS, CDR2 YYEKEE (reference sequence).

This chain connects TRBV7-9 to TRBJ1-1; no definite D call. CDR1 and CDR2 (germline): SEHNR, FQNEAQ (reference sequence). The CDR3 consists of 12 residues. Trimming cost V 2 bases and J 2 bases, with 3 bases left between them. CDR3 in DNA: TGTGCCAGCAGCTTAATAAACACTGAAGCTTTCTTT. This translates into CASSLINTEAFF.

The V and J genes are TRBV6-5 and TRBJ1-2; 7 nucleotides line up with TRBD1. CDR1 and CDR2 (germline): MNHEY, SVGAGI. The CDR3 runs 12 residues. V was pared by 6 bases and J by 5 bases, with 3 bases of the junction left unmatched. Written as DNA, the CDR3 is TGTGCCAGCAGCGACAGGGTATATGGCTACACCTTC. Amino acid sequence: CASSDRVYGYTF.

The CDR3 loop is CASSSNPLAGTLVDTQYF. For the CDR3, the DNA is TGCGCCAGCAGCTCAAATCCCCTAGCGGGGACTCTGGTGGATACGCAGTATTTT. The chain has TRBV5-1 and TRBJ2-3; 9 bases agree with TRBD2. J gave up 6 bases and V 3 bases, and 17 bases lay outside the gene matches. Germline V gene data show CDR1 as SGHRS and CDR2 as YFSETQ. This CDR3 has 18 amino acids.

The genes are TRBV18 and TRBJ1-2; D gene ambiguous. The CDR3 is 12 residues long. V lost 4 bases, J lost 6 bases, and 9 bases lay in between. Germline CDR1 reads KGHSH; CDR2 reads LQKENI. This chain's CDR3 is CASSQGEDGYTF. The DNA of the CDR3 is TGTGCCAGCTCACAGGGAGAGGATGGCTACACCTTC. The whole variable domain, filled in from reference TRBV18 and TRBJ1-2, reads NAGVMQNPRHLVRRRGQEARLRCSPMKGHSHVYWYRQLPEEGLKFMVYLQKENIIDESGMPKERFSAEFPKEGPSILRIQQVVRGDSAAYFCASSQGEDGYTFGSGTRLTVV.

V usage is TRBV15 and J usage is TRBJ2-1, with TRBD2 as a possible D gene (6 bases). Germline values: CDR1 LNHNV, CDR2 YYDKDF (reference sequence). Trimming removed 0 bases at V and 2 bases at J, with 8 bases between. The CDR3 totals 15 residues. CDR3 DNA sequence: TGTGCCACCAGCAGAGAATCGGGGGCCTACAATGAGCAGTTCTTC. This gives the protein CATSRESGAYNEQFF.

This chain connects TRBV7-2 to TRBJ1-5, with 8 nucleotides matching TRBD1. V lost 5 bases and J lost 5; bases outside the gene matches: 5. CDR3 size: 14 residues. The germline CDR1 and CDR2 sequences are SGHTA and FQGNSA. Here the CDR3 DNA reads TGTGCCAGCAGCACCTACAGGGGGGATCAGCCCCAGCATTTT. Amino acids: CASSTYRGDQPQHF.

The CDR3 sequence: CASSQGLGYGYTF. The CDR3 DNA reads as TGTGCCAGCAGCCAGGGTCTCGGCTATGGCTACACCTTC. The genes are TRBV7-2 and TRBJ1-2, with D possibly matching TRBD1 (5 bases). The V end lost 5 bases, the J end lost 4 bases, and 11 bases lay between the germline ends. Germline CDR1 is SGHTA and CDR2 is FQGNSA. CDR3 length equals 13 residues.

The chain employs TRBV4-2 and TRBJ2-3, with D tentatively TRBD1 (5 bases). Germline V gives CDR1 LGHNA, CDR2 YNFKEQ. V lost 4 bases and J lost 0, with 20 bases in between. This CDR3 contains 18 residues. The CDR3 DNA reads TGTGCCAGCAGCCGGAGTCCAGGGTATACTCCTAGCACAGATACGCAGTATTTT. It encodes CASSRSPGYTPSTDTQYF.

The chain is built from TRBV27 and TRBJ2-6; 9 bases line up with TRBD1. Trimming took 3 bases from V and 12 from J; bases not matched to a gene: 3. This CDR3 has 13 residues. Germline V gene lookup returns CDR1 MNHEY and CDR2 SMNVEV (reference sequence). The CDR3 loop is CASSFRTGAVLTF. CDR3 bases: TGTGCCAGCAGTTTCCGGACAGGGGCCGTCCTGACTTTC.

The gene calls are TRBV29-1 and TRBJ2-2; perhaps TRBD1 as D (6 bases). CDR1 is SQVTM, CDR2 ANQGSEA, per germline. The CDR3 runs 12 residues. Trimming removed 4 bases at V and 4 bases at J, with 7 bases between. The CDR3 DNA reads TGCAGCGTTGTAGGGGGCACCGGGGAGCTGTTTTTT. Residues: CSVVGGTGELFF.